The clone carrying this T cell receptor (beta chain) showed up just a few times. This record comes from a study of T cell changes during pregnancy in multiple sclerosis. V shed 1 base and J 0 bases; nucleotides not matched to a gene: 1. CDR1 and CDR2 from the germline V gene are SQVTM and ANQGSEA. This CDR3 has 14 residues. Libraries were prepared by immunoSEQ multiplex PCR; TCRdb keeps only in-frame clonotypes and omits some of them. Found here are about 64,000 clones, around 97% of them singletons; the top ten hold roughly 2.3%. This sequence joins TRBV29-1 and TRBJ1-1; TRBD1 aligns across 8 bases. This receptor was taken from a female donor with multiple sclerosis, enrolled in a pregnancy study. Sequencing used CD8+ T cells from peripheral blood mononuclear cells, obtained after pregnancy. In nucleotides, the CDR3 is TGCAGCGTTGAAGGGGGACAGGTGAACACTGAAGCTTTCTTT. Amino acid sequence: CSVEGGQVNTEAFF.